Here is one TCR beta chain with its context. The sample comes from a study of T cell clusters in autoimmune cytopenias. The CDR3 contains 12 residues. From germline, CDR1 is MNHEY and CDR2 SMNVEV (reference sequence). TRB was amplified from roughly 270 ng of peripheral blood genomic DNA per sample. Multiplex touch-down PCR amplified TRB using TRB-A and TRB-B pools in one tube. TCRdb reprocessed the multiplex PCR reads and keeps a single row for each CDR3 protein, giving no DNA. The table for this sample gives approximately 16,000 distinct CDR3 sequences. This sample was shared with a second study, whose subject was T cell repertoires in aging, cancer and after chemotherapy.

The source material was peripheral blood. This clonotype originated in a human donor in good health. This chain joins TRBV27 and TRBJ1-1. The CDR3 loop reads CASGWVRFEAFF.